A selection of T cell receptor beta chains follows, all from one sample in a study of T cell changes during pregnancy in multiple sclerosis. TCRdb's copy holds only in-frame clones and misses some; the assay was immunoSEQ multiplex PCR. The sample lists about 59,000 clones, 94% seen once, with 2% to 3% in the top ten. The input for sequencing was CD8+ T cells from peripheral blood mononuclear cells, taken after pregnancy. Source of these receptors: a female donor with multiple sclerosis, enrolled in a pregnancy study. CDR3s include the opening cysteine and the closing phenylalanine or tryptophan. The D gene is left open where the match is weak. Size values are once, few and many counts, or a class for expanded clones, and some rows have none.

V,J,D,size,DNA,CDR3
TRBV5-1,TRBJ2-3,-,-,TGCGCCAGCAGCTTGGTCTCCTCGGGGGTGGATACGCAGTATTTT,CASSLVSSGVDTQYF
TRBV6-1,TRBJ1-2,-,-,TGTGCCAGCAGGAGCGTGGATGGCTACACCTTC,CASRSVDGYTF
TRBV7-9,TRBJ2-4,TRBD1,once,TGTGCCAGCAGCGGCCGGGACAGGGATGAAGAAGCCAAAAACATTCAGTACTTC,CASSGRDRDEEAKNIQYF
TRBV19,TRBJ2-1,TRBD2,-,TGTGCCAGTAGTATTTATGCTCTAGCGGAACGCAATGAGCAGTTCTTC,CASSIYALAERNEQFF
TRBV19,TRBJ2-7,-,-,TGTGCCAGTAGTATAATCCCAGGGCGTGAGCAGTACTTC,CASSIIPGREQYF
TRBV27,TRBJ2-3,-,-,TGTGCCAGTTGGGGGCCCGATACGCAGTATTTT,CASWGPDTQYF
TRBV11-2,TRBJ1-2,-,-,TGTGCCAGCAGCCCCGCCATGAGAGCCACTAACTATGGCTACACCTTC,CASSPAMRATNYGYTF
TRBV10-1,TRBJ2-2,-,-,TGCGCCAGCAGTACCAGGGTCCCCGGGGAGCTGTTTTTT,CASSTRVPGELFF
TRBV4-2,TRBJ2-1,TRBD1,once,TGTGCCAGCAGCCCGGTCGGACAGGGCCTTTACAATGAGCAGTTCTTC,CASSPVGQGLYNEQFF
TRBV4-2,TRBJ1-1,TRBD1,-,TGTGCCAGCAGCTACAGGGGCGCTGAAGCTTTCTTT,CASSYRGAEAFF
TRBV10-1,TRBJ1-2,-,-,TGCGCCAGATGGGAGAGGGACTATGGCTACACCTTC,CARWERDYGYTF
TRBV19,TRBJ1-2,-,-,TGTGCCAGTAGGCCTGGCCCTAACACGTACTACTACTATGGCTACACCTTC,CASRPGPNTYYYYGYTF
TRBV5-5,TRBJ2-1,-,-,TGTGCCAGCAGCTGGGGGACTTACCCCTACAATGAGCAGTTCTTC,CASSWGTYPYNEQFF
TRBV6-5,TRBJ2-1,TRBD2,-,TGTGCCAGCAGTACCGCGGGAGGTTACAATGAGCAGTTCTTC,CASSTAGGYNEQFF
TRBV7-3,TRBJ2-1,TRBD2,-,TGTGCCAGCAGCTGGCTAGCGGGATGGGGAAATGAGCAGTTCTTC,CASSWLAGWGNEQFF
TRBV27,TRBJ2-7,TRBD2,-,TGTGCCAGCAGTCTTGGGACTAGCGGGATCTACGAGCAGTACTTC,CASSLGTSGIYEQYF
TRBV2,TRBJ2-1,-,once,TGTGCCAGCCTTGCGAGGGAGGAGCAGTTCTTC,CASLAREEQFF
TRBV14,TRBJ2-1,TRBD2,-,TGTGCCAGCAGCCATCGCGGGCCTAGCGGAAACAATGAGCAGTTCTTC,CASSHRGPSGNNEQFF
TRBV21-1,TRBJ2-1,-,-,TGTGCCAGCAGCAAAGGACTAGCGGGAATGGACGCGCATGAGCAGTTCTTC,CASSKGLAGMDAHEQFF
TRBV27,TRBJ2-1,TRBD1,-,TGTGCCAGCAGTATCAGGGGGCGGAACAATGAGCAGTTCTTC,CASSIRGRNNEQFF
TRBV9,TRBJ1-5,-,-,TGTGCCAGCAGCGAAGGGGGGGGGAGCAATCAGCCCCAGCATTTT,CASSEGGGSNQPQHF
TRBV7-2,TRBJ1-2,-,-,TGTGCCAGCGTGCCGGGACTAAGCAACATAGGCTACACCTTC,CASVPGLSNIGYTF
TRBV10-2,TRBJ2-7,TRBD2,-,TGCGCCACCGGGACTAGTGGCTACGAGCAGTACTTC,CATGTSGYEQYF
TRBV2,TRBJ2-1,-,-,TGTGCCAGCCTACCTAAGGACTTAGGACCTCTGACCAATGAGCAGTTCTTC,CASLPKDLGPLTNEQFF
TRBV5-1,TRBJ2-7,-,-,TGCGCCAGCAGCTTCAACTACGAGCAGTACTTC,CASSFNYEQYF
TRBV2,TRBJ1-3,-,-,TGTGCCAGCAGAGAGGACAGCTCTGGAAACACCATATATTTT,CASREDSSGNTIYF